This TCR beta chain was recovered during a study of siplizumab effects on memory and regulatory T cells. Study-wide points: Tregs proliferating in siplizumab cultures lacked confirmation of their suppressive function. A minor share of alloreactive clones matched unstimulated subsets. A naive or memory phenotype could not be assigned to roughly 80-96% of the proliferating CD4+ or CD8+ clones.

With regard to this clone: The antigen is unknown.

Per individual sample, 100,000 or so TCR templates were assayed. Profiled with immunoSEQ multiplex PCR; TCRdb holds only in-frame clones, not every one. The data contain about 100,000 clones, around 93% of them singletons. Losses at the gene ends were 5 bases for V and 3 bases for J; bases not matched to a gene: 4. The CDR3 length is 16 residues. Germline loops: CDR1 SGHNT, CDR2 YENEEA. This rearrangement joins TRBV11-3 to TRBJ2-6, with 10 positions matching TRBD1. The source material was non-Treg CD4+ T cells sorted from blood. This sequence originates from a human donor in good health. The CDR3 sequence: CASSGDRGLGANVLTF. The CDR3 DNA reads TGTGCCAGCAGCGGGGACAGGGGTCTTGGGGCCAACGTCCTGACTTTC.